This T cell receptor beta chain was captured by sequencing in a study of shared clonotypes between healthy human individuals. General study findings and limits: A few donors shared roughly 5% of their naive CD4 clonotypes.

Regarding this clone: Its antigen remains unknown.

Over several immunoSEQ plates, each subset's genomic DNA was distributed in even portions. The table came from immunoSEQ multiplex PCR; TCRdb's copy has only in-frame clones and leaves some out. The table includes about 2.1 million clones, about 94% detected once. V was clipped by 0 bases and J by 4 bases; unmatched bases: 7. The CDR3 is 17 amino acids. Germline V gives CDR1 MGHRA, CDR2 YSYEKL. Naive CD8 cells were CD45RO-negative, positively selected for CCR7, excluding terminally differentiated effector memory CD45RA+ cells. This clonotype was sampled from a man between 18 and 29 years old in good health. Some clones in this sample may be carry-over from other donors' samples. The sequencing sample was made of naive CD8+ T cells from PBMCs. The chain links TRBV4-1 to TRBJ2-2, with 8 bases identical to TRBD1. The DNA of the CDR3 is TGCGCCAGCAGCCAAGACGCACTGCAGGGGGCCACCGGGGAGCTGTTTTTT. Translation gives CASSQDALQGATGELFF.